The clone carrying this T cell receptor (beta chain) was recorded many times. This specimen belongs to a study of TIL therapy for anti-PD-1-resistant metastatic lung cancer. Across the whole study: Patients had a median age of nearly 55 years (range about 35-85). Half of patients were current or former smokers. Tumors carried a median around 1.4 non-synonymous mutations per megabase.

Germline-derived CDR1 and CDR2 are SGHRS and YFSETQ. This CDR3 comprises 14 residues. V shed 0 bases and J shed 4 bases, with 10 bases lying between them. Time point defined: pre-treatment sample, taken before nivolumab and TIL therapy. Stage 4 NSCLC adults joined between October 2017 and January 2020. The libraries were made with immunoSEQ v3. Sequenced by immunoSEQ multiplex PCR; TCRdb stores in-frame clones only, minus some. Of about 52,000 clones listed, roughly 85% are singletons. The chain links TRBV5-1 to TRBJ1-2; D is unclear. The clonotype originates from a woman between 25 and 85 years old with non-small cell lung cancer. The sample consisted of blood, taken at baseline. CDR3 DNA sequence: TGCGCCAGCAGCTTGGAACAGCCCCTCTATGGCTACACCTTC. Protein: CASSLEQPLYGYTF.